One sample yielded the 23 T cell receptor beta chains listed below, sequenced in a study of blood T cell repertoires in COVID-19. Clones were read by immunoSEQ multiplex PCR, and TCRdb kept only the in-frame ones, dropping some. The table records approximately 90,000 clones, under 90% of them present only once. The material sequenced was peripheral blood. The receptors originated from a man between 60 and 75 years old with COVID-19, enrolled during active disease.

Turning to this clone: Within the sample, other DNA sequences also encode this same CDR3. V and J are TRBV5-1 and TRBJ1-5, with D hard to call. Germline CDR1 is SGHRS and CDR2 is YFSETQ. The CDR3 covers 13 residues. Trimming shortened V by 1 base and J by 4 bases, and 6 bases separated the two germline ends. CDR3 DNA: TGCGCCAGCAGCTTGTCAGGTAATCAGCCCCAGCATTTT. Encoded protein: CASSLSGNQPQHF. The variable domain in full, completed from reference TRBV5-1 and TRBJ1-5, reads KAGVTQTPRYLIKTRGQQVTLSCSPISGHRSVSWYQQTPGQGLQFLFEYFSETQRNKGNFPGRFSGRQFSNSRSEMNVSTLELGDSALYLCASSLSGNQPQHFGDGTRLSIL.

This clone was seen a single time. This chain uses TRBV4-1 with TRBJ2-7; TRBD2 aligns across 7 bases. The CDR3 totals 15 residues. Germline CDR1 MGHRA, CDR2 YSYEKL. The V gene end was trimmed by 4 bases and the J gene end by 6 bases; junction bases not matched to a gene: 12. In nucleotides, the CDR3 is TGCGCCAGCAGCCCCAGGAGCGGGAAGGTTGGCGAGCAGTACTTC. Amino acid sequence: CASSPRSGKVGEQYF.

The rearrangement links TRBV3-1 (or the pseudogene TRBV3-2) to TRBJ1-3; D remains ambiguous. The germline V and J ends were trimmed by 2 bases and 0 bases, with 8 bases remaining between them. Germline V gives CDR1 LGHDT, CDR2 YNNKEL (reference sequence). This CDR3 has 15 residues. CDR3 DNA: TGTGCCAGCAGCCAATCGGTTAGCTCTGGAAACACCATATATTTT. It translates to CASSQSVSSGNTIYF.

The chain recombines TRBV18 with TRBJ2-7; D remains unclear. CDR1 is KGHSH, CDR2 LQKENI, per germline. V shed 2 bases and J shed 3 bases, with 14 bases lying between them. The CDR3 sequence is 15 residues long. The CDR3 here is CASSPLAVPGYEQYF. The DNA of the CDR3 is TGTGCCAGCTCACCATTGGCGGTCCCCGGCTACGAGCAGTACTTC.

The genes are TRBV10-2 and TRBJ1-6; 7 nucleotides agree with TRBD1. Germline lookup yields CDR1 WSHSY and CDR2 SAAADI. The CDR3 has 13 residues. Trimming took 2 bases from V and 9 from J; bases not matched to a gene: 1. CDR3 region: CASSEAGGSPLHF. The DNA of the CDR3 is TGCGCCAGCAGTGAGGCAGGGGGTTCACCCCTCCACTTT.

The rearrangement uses TRBV6-5 and TRBJ2-1; 9 bases are a match to TRBD2. Per germline, CDR1 MNHEY and CDR2 SVGAGI. CDR3 length equals 15 residues. V lost 6 bases, J lost 3 bases, and 6 bases stayed unmatched. The CDR3 here is CASSAGGRGYNEQFF. DNA for the CDR3: TGTGCCAGCAGCGCTGGCGGGAGGGGCTACAATGAGCAGTTCTTC.

This clone was recorded only once. This chain connects TRBV6-1 to TRBJ2-1; TRBD2 aligns across 14 bases. The CDR3 is made up of 21 amino acids. Trimming took 1 base from V and 8 from J; bases not matched to a gene: 19. From germline, CDR1 is MNHNS and CDR2 SASEGT. DNA for the CDR3: TGTGCCAGCAGTGAAGATCGAAGACTAGCGGGAGGGTGGGCTACTATCTATGAGCAGTTCTTC. This gives the protein CASSEDRRLAGGWATIYEQFF.

The chain combines TRBV29-1 with TRBJ1-2, with 8 bases identical to TRBD1. From germline, CDR1 is SQVTM and CDR2 ANQGSEA. This CDR3 has 13 residues. The J segment lost 6 bases and the V segment lost 5 bases, leaving 8 bases of the junction unmatched. CDR3 region: CSVTQGARDGYTF. The DNA of the CDR3 is TGCAGCGTTACCCAGGGGGCGCGGGATGGCTACACCTTC.

V usage is TRBV13 and J usage is TRBJ2-7, with D perhaps TRBD2 (6 bases). The CDR3 is 15 residues long. The V and J ends lost 4 bases and 1 base respectively, with 14 bases between them. CDR1 is PRHDT and CDR2 is FYEKMQ in the germline V gene (reference sequence). In DNA form, the CDR3 reads TGTGCCAGCAGCTCCCACATTAGCGGTTCCTACGAGCAGTACTTC. It yields the protein CASSSHISGSYEQYF.

V usage is TRBV7-3 and J usage is TRBJ2-5; a possible D gene is TRBD2 (7 bases). CDR1 is SGHTA and CDR2 is FQGTGA in the germline V gene. The CDR3 is made up of 15 amino acids. V was trimmed by 7 bases and J by 2 bases, leaving 17 bases between them. The DNA of the CDR3 is TGTGCCAGCACCCTAAGGGGGGAGGGACAAGAGACCCAGTACTTC. Protein product: CASTLRGEGQETQYF.

The V gene is TRBV30, the J gene TRBJ1-5; 9 bases match TRBD1. Germline CDR1 is GTSNPN and CDR2 is SVGIG (reference sequence). V lost 3 bases, J lost 6 bases, and 9 bases stayed unmatched. The CDR3 extends over 15 amino acids. The CDR3 loop reads CAWRATGGAGQPQHF. The CDR3 DNA follows: TGTGCCTGGAGGGCAACAGGGGGCGCCGGTCAGCCCCAGCATTTT.

This chain uses TRBV18 with TRBJ1-4; D is unclear. Looked up from germline, CDR1 is KGHSH and CDR2 is LQKENI. V lost 3 bases and J lost 5, with 13 bases in between. The CDR3 is 15 amino acids. CDR3 in amino acids: CASSPVNRPNEKLFF. CDR3 nucleotide sequence: TGTGCCAGCTCACCGGTTAACAGACCGAATGAAAAACTGTTTTTT.

V and J are TRBV19 and TRBJ1-2, with unresolved D. The V gene's germline CDR1 is LNHDA and CDR2 SQIVND (reference sequence). The length of the CDR3 is 16 residues. The ends were cut back, 3 bases at V and 0 bases at J, with 14 bases in the middle. The CDR3 loop reads CASSILDIGANYGYTF. The CDR3, as DNA: TGTGCCAGTAGTATCCTGGATATTGGAGCTAACTATGGCTACACCTTC.

The V gene is TRBV7-8, the J gene TRBJ2-7; TRBD2 matches at 9 bases. Germline CDR1 reads SGHVS; CDR2 reads FQNEAQ. After removal of 5 bases from V and 0 bases from J, the junction contained 8 bases not matched to a gene. CDR3 length: 16 amino acids. CDR3 region: CASSKPGREGSYEQYF. In DNA, the CDR3 is TGTGCCAGCAGCAAACCAGGGCGGGAGGGCTCCTACGAGCAGTACTTC.

The J gene is TRBJ1-1, the V gene TRBV6-5, with D maybe TRBD1 (6 bases). With 6 bases removed from V and 4 bases from J, the gap between germline ends came to 15 bases. The CDR3 sequence is 14 residues long. Germline V CDR1 and CDR2: MNHEY, SVGAGI. The CDR3: CASRPVGGLTEAFF. CDR3 sequence (DNA): TGTGCCAGCAGACCCGTCGGGGGGCTCACTGAAGCTTTCTTT.

This chain joins TRBV7-2 and TRBJ2-5; 10 bases agree with TRBD2. V was pared by 4 bases and J by 7 bases, with 9 bases of the junction left unmatched. There are 15 residues in the CDR3. Germline V gene lookup returns CDR1 SGHTA and CDR2 FQGNSA. The CDR3, as DNA: TGTGCCAGCAGCTCCCTAGCGGGAGCCGGGGGGACCCAGTACTTC. It codes for CASSSLAGAGGTQYF.

The V gene is TRBV11-3, the J gene TRBJ2-3; the D gene is possibly TRBD1 (5 bases). From germline, CDR1 is SGHNT and CDR2 YENEEA. The CDR3 is made up of 16 amino acids. V lost 1 base and J 4 bases, leaving 15 bases between the germline ends. The CDR3 nucleotides read TGTGCCAGCAGCTTAGCTTTTGAGACAGTCCCAGATACGCAGTATTTT. Its translation is CASSLAFETVPDTQYF.

About this clone: The junction departs from the called germline gene at one end, perhaps through a read error. The chain couples TRBV18 to TRBJ2-1, with D possibly matching TRBD2 (5 bases). The CDR3 runs 16 residues. Germline loops: CDR1 KGHSH, CDR2 LQKENI. CDR3 region: CASSSPGRGRYNEQFF. In DNA, the CDR3 is TGTGCCAGCTCATCACCCGGACGCGGGCGCTACAATGAGCAGTTCTTC.

The rearrangement uses TRBV7-9 and TRBJ1-1, with a tentative D call TRBD1 (5 bases). The V end lost 0 bases, the J end lost 6 bases, and 14 bases lay between the germline ends. Per the germline V gene, CDR1 is SEHNR and CDR2 is FQNEAQ (reference sequence). There are 15 residues in the CDR3. The CDR3 region has the DNA TGTGCCAGCAGCTTAGCGGGGGGGTTTATCCCTGAAGCTTTCTTT. Amino acid sequence: CASSLAGGFIPEAFF.

The chain recombines TRBV7-3 with TRBJ2-5, with D tentatively TRBD1 (5 bases). The CDR3 runs 14 residues. Trimming removed 2 bases at V and 4 bases at J, with 11 bases between. The V gene's germline CDR1 is SGHTA and CDR2 FQGTGA. The CDR3 nucleotides read TGTGCCAGCAGCTTACAGGGTTTTGGAGAGACCCAGTACTTC. Its translation is CASSLQGFGETQYF.

The CDR3 reads CASSPALPPDTQYF. The CDR3, as DNA: TGTGCCAGCTCACCGGCACTACCCCCAGATACGCAGTATTTT. V is TRBV18 and J is TRBJ2-3; no firm D call. Trimming removed 3 bases from V and 4 bases from J, with 11 bases in between. Looked up from germline, CDR1 is KGHSH and CDR2 is LQKENI. This CDR3 comprises 14 residues.

In this sample, this clone turned up a few times. The rearrangement joins TRBV7-9 to TRBJ2-2; 12 bases agree with TRBD2. CDR3 size: 18 residues. Trimming took 3 bases from V and 0 from J; bases not matched to a gene: 5. The germline CDR1 and CDR2 sequences are SEHNR and FQNEAQ (reference sequence). CDR3 sequence reads: CASSFLPSGRANTGELFF. The CDR3, as DNA: TGTGCCAGCAGCTTTCTTCCTAGCGGGAGGGCGAACACCGGGGAGCTGTTTTTT.

V usage is TRBV5-3 and J usage is TRBJ1-4; perhaps TRBD1 as D (6 bases). TRBV5-3 belongs to the ORF category, with a function that is uncertain. The CDR3 totals 13 residues. V shed 8 bases and J shed 8 bases, with 16 bases lying between them. The DNA of the CDR3 is TGTGCCAGGGACTGCAGGGGATTAGAAAAACTGTTTTTT. Encoded protein: CARDCRGLEKLFF.